These 14 T cell receptor beta chains share one sample of origin, sequenced in a study of glioma-infiltrating T cells. Amplification of TCR alpha and beta CDR3 regions from RNA used iRepertoire nested multiplex PCR. In TCRdb, the multiplex PCR reads were re-called with MiXCR into one record per CDR3 protein. The sample lists a few hundred thousand distinct CDR3 sequences; 35% to 45% were seen once. Sequenced material: glioma tissue, nonneoplastic brain tissue, or PBMCs (not recorded which). The source of these receptors is a human donor with low-grade glioma or glioblastoma, undergoing nonglioma brain surgery, or in good health (not recorded which).

V and J are TRBV12-3 or TRBV12-4 and TRBJ1-2; the D is unclear. V was cut by 8 bases and J by 6 bases, with 13 bases left in between. The CDR3 is 12 residues long. The chain's CDR3 is CASDDGEDGYTF. The DNA of the CDR3 is TGTGCCAGCGACGACGGGGAGGATGGCTACACCTTC.

With regard to this clonotype: Possible read error: a much larger clone is one base away. This rearrangement joins TRBV28 to TRBJ2-7; TRBD2 matches 11 bases. J lost 3 bases, V lost 2 bases, and 15 bases had no gene match. The germline V gene has CDR1 MDHEN and CDR2 SYDVKM. This CDR3 contains 19 residues. The CDR3 coding sequence is TGTGCCAGCAGTTTAGGTTTCGGGAGTTTCGGGACTAGCGGCTACGAGCAGTACTTC. Amino acid sequence: CASSLGFGSFGTSGYEQYF.

This chain joins TRBV19 and TRBJ1-1, with 7 positions matching TRBD1. The CDR3 extends over 14 amino acids. The germline V gene encodes CDR1 LNHDA and CDR2 SQIVND (reference sequence). V lost 4 bases to trimming and J lost 1 base; unmatched junction nucleotides: 3. CDR3 amino acids: CASSKGTENTEAFF. CDR3 bases: TGTGCCAGTAGTAAGGGGACAGAGAACACTGAAGCTTTCTTT.

The table lists this clonotype with a few counts. The rearrangement links TRBV20-1 to TRBJ2-1; no firm D call. The CDR3 sequence is 14 residues long. V lost 3 bases and J lost 0, with 9 bases in between. The V gene's germline CDR1 is DFQATT and CDR2 SNEGSKA (reference sequence). CDR3 loop: CSARNRLSYNEQFF. CDR3 DNA sequence: TGCAGTGCTAGGAACCGGCTCTCCTACAATGAGCAGTTCTTC.

This clonotype was seen a single time. This sequence may be a read error, since a much larger clone differs from it by one base. The chain links TRBV20-1 to TRBJ2-1; 9 bases fit TRBD2. The CDR3 sequence is 15 residues long. Germline CDR1 reads DFQATT; CDR2 reads SNEGSKA (reference sequence). CDR3 coding DNA: TGCAGTGCTAGTAGCGGGAGAGGCTGGGGTAATGAGCAGTCCTTC. Its translation is CSASSGRGWGNEQSF.

This chain joins TRBV27 and TRBJ2-7, with TRBD1 matching 7 bases. Germline CDR1 and CDR2: MNHEY and SMNVEV (reference sequence). This CDR3 is built from 15 residues. V lost 5 bases, J lost 2 bases, and 9 bases stayed unmatched. Written as DNA, the CDR3 is TGTGCCAGCAGTCCGCATACAGGGGCCCCCTACGAGCAGTACTTC. This codes for CASSPHTGAPYEQYF.

This clonotype was found a few times. This sequence joins TRBV15 and TRBJ2-7; 11 nucleotides agree with TRBD2. Germline V CDR1 and CDR2: LNHNV, YYDKDF (reference sequence). Losses at the gene ends were 1 base for V and 3 bases for J; bases not matched to a gene: 14. This CDR3 comprises 19 residues. The CDR3 region has the DNA TGTGCCACCAGCAGAGGGCGGGGGACTAGCGGATACTTTCGCTACGAGCAGTACTTC. Protein sequence: CATSRGRGTSGYFRYEQYF.

The table lists this clonotype with many counts. The V call is TRBV6-2 or TRBV6-3, the J call TRBJ2-7; D is perhaps TRBD2 (5 bases). The CDR3 has 15 amino acids. Germline V lookup: CDR1 MNHEY, CDR2 SVGEGT. Deletions cut 5 bases from V and 3 bases from J, with 17 bases between. The CDR3: CASSPRPAGGYEQYF. The CDR3 DNA reads as TGTGCCAGCAGTCCCCGTCCGGCGGGCGGCTACGAGCAGTACTTC.

The chain combines TRBV5-1 with TRBJ2-1; TRBD1 agrees at 7 bases. Per the germline V gene, CDR1 is SGHRS and CDR2 is YFSETQ. The CDR3 sequence is 14 residues long. After removal of 2 bases from V and 4 bases from J, the junction contained 3 bases not matched to a gene. The CDR3 coding sequence is TGCGCCAGCAGCTTCGGACAGGCTTACAATGAGCAGTTCTTC. It specifies CASSFGQAYNEQFF.

This clonotype was found a few times. The chain combines TRBV24-1 with TRBJ2-7; 8 positions match TRBD1. The CDR3 length is 15 residues. V trimming: 2 bases; J trimming: 6 bases; junction bases outside the gene matches: 8. Germline values: CDR1 KGHDR, CDR2 SFDVKD. CDR3 sequence (DNA): TGTGCCACCAGTGATTCTCGGACAGGGTCAAGCGAGCAGTACTTC. Translating it yields CATSDSRTGSSEQYF.

For this clonotype: A much larger clone sits a single nucleotide away, making a read error possible. The genes are TRBV6-1 and TRBJ2-5, with TRBD2 matching over 8 bases. Germline V CDR1 and CDR2: MNHNS, SASEGT. This CDR3 region has 13 residues. The trim removed 7 bases at V and 4 bases at J, leaving 5 bases unmatched. The CDR3 nucleotides are TGTGCCAGCATACTAGCGGAAGGAGAGACCCAGTACTTC. Residues: CASILAEGETQYF.

This clonotype was seen at least ten times. The chain couples TRBV20-1 to TRBJ2-7, with TRBD1 identical over 9 bases. The germline CDR1 and CDR2 sequences are DFQATT and SNEGSKA (reference sequence). The CDR3 extends over 12 amino acids. J lost 4 bases, V lost 6 bases, and 4 bases had no gene match. In DNA, the CDR3 is TGCAGTGCGAGGACAGGGGCATACGAGCAGTACTTC. Translation: CSARTGAYEQYF.

V and J are TRBV6-6 and TRBJ1-2; D call uncertain. Looked up from germline, CDR1 is MNHNY and CDR2 is SVGAGI (reference sequence). V lost 6 bases and J lost 4, with 15 bases in between. The CDR3 runs to 14 residues. The CDR3 DNA is TGTGCCAGCAGCCCGCCCAGTCTACTCTATGGCTACACCTTC. It codes for CASSPPSLLYGYTF.

V usage is TRBV6-1 and J usage is TRBJ2-5, with D hard to call. The V end was cut by 5 bases, the J end by 5 bases, with 15 bases between. Germline CDR1 MNHNS, CDR2 SASEGT. This CDR3 comprises 14 residues. CDR3 sequence: CASSTQQNGETQYF. CDR3 sequence (DNA): TGTGCCAGCAGTACGCAACAGAATGGGGAGACCCAGTACTTC.